The clone carrying this T cell receptor (beta chain) was found once. Its antigen is still unknown. The record originates from a study of somatic mutations in cytotoxic T cells in rheumatoid arthritis. General observations from the study: The top CD8+ clone topped 20% of CD8+ cells in about an eighth of the roughly 65 patients.

The data were produced by immunoSEQ multiplex PCR, yet TCRdb's version contains in-frame clones alone and is incomplete. The sample holds several thousand clones, approximately 80% seen once. The TCR originated in a woman aged 70 to 79 with rheumatoid arthritis. The material was CD8+ T cells sorted from blood, obtained at a follow-up visit.

CDR3 DNA: TGTGCCAGTAGTGCGGCAATCAATCAGCCCCAGCATTTT. Translated: CASSAAINQPQHF. The V gene is TRBV19, the J gene TRBJ1-5, with no clear D. CDR1 is LNHDA and CDR2 is SQIVND in the germline V gene (reference sequence). The CDR3 is 13 residues long. V shed 5 bases and J shed 3 bases, with 8 bases lying between them. The whole variable domain, remainder taken from reference TRBV19 and TRBJ1-5, is DGGITQSPKYLFRKEGQNVTLSCEQNLNHDAMYWYRQDPGQGLRLIYYSQIVNDFQKGDIAEGYSVSREKKESFPLTVTSAQKNPTAFYLCASSAAINQPQHFGDGTRLSIL.